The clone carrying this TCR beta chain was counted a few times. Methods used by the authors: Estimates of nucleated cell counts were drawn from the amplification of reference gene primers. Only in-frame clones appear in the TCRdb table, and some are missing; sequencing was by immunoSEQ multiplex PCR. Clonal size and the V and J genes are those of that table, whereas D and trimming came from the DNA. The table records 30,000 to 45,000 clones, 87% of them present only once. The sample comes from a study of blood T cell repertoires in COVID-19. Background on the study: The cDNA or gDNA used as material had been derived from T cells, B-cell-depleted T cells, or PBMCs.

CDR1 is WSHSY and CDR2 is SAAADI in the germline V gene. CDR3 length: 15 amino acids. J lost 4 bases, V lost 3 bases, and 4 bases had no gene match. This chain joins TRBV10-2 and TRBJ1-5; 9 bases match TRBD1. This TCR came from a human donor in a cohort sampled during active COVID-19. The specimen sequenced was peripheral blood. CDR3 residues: CASSESGTGNQPQHF. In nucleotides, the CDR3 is TGCGCCAGCAGTGAATCCGGGACAGGGAATCAGCCCCAGCATTTT.